The rows below give T cell receptor beta chains drawn from one sample of a study of Ad26.COV2.S vaccination and SARS-CoV-2 variants. Clones were sequenced by immunoSEQ multiplex PCR, and TCRdb holds only the in-frame ones, with some missing. Of some 390,000 clones listed, approximately 91% were seen once; the top ten hold about 3.6%. Sequencing used peripheral blood, obtained in a trial of Ad26.COV2.S vaccine versus placebo. The receptor set was obtained from a person between 18 and 65 years old who received the Ad26.COV2.S COVID-19 vaccine or a placebo. Both conserved end residues are part of each CDR3. D genes are given only for firm matches. Rows may omit the clone size; those that give it use once, few, many or a size class.

>.|.|TRBV6-5|TRBJ1-1
TGTGCCAGCAGTTACTCGGACGGACTCAGAGAGGCTTTCTTT
CASSYSDGLREAFF
>.|.|TRBV7-2|TRBJ1-2
TGTGCCAGCAGCTTAGCCCCGACAATGAACTATGGCTACACCTTC
CASSLAPTMNYGYTF
>TRBD1|.|TRBV6-5|TRBJ1-2
TGTGCCAGCAGGGACACAGGGGGCCGCGGCTATGGCTACACCTTC
CASRDTGGRGYGYTF
>.|.|TRBV6-5|TRBJ2-7
TGTGCCAGCAGTTTGACAGAAGGGTTAAACTACGAGCAGTACTTC
CASSLTEGLNYEQYF
>TRBD1|.|TRBV18|TRBJ1-5
TGTGCCAGCTCACTTCAGGGGGGTCAGCCCCAGCATTTT
CASSLQGGQPQHF
>.|.|TRBV4-1|TRBJ1-2
TGCGCCAGCAGCCAAGATAGGTGGGCAGGGTATACTAACTATGGCTACACCTTC
CASSQDRWAGYTNYGYTF
>.|.|TRBV2|TRBJ1-5
TGTGCCAGCAGTAACAGGGTTGGCAATCAGCCCCAGCATTTT
CASSNRVGNQPQHF
>TRBD1|.|TRBV19|TRBJ1-2
TGTGCCAGCTTCCCCGGGACAGGGGTAGGCTATGGCTACACCTTC
CASFPGTGVGYGYTF
>TRBD1|.|TRBV5-1|TRBJ1-1
TGCGCCAGCAGCTTCGGGGACAGAACTGAAGCTTTCTTT
CASSFGDRTEAFF
>.|.|TRBV10-1|TRBJ1-1
TGCGCCAGCAGGGAATCAGAGGGCACTGAAGCTTTCTTT
CASRESEGTEAFF
>.|once|TRBV4-1|TRBJ1-1
TGCGCCAGCAGCCAAGTTCCACTGAACACTGAAGCTTTCTTT
CASSQVPLNTEAFF
>.|.|TRBV4-1|TRBJ2-7
TGCGCCAGCAGCCAATTTGTGACCGAGGACAGCTACGAGCAGTACTTC
CASSQFVTEDSYEQYF
>.|.|TRBV16|TRBJ2-1
TGTGCCAGCAGCCAATTAGGGGCCAAACTGTTCTTC
CASSQLGAKLFF
>.|.|TRBV7-6|TRBJ2-2
TGTGCCAGCAGCTTCCAGAACGACGCCGGGGAGCTGTTTTTT
CASSFQNDAGELFF
>.|.|TRBV6-6|TRBJ1-5
TGTGCCAGCAGTTACGGCCAGGGGAGAAGCAATCAGCCCCAGCATTTT
CASSYGQGRSNQPQHF
>TRBD2|.|TRBV5-1|TRBJ2-1
TGCGCCAGCAGCTTGGAACTAGCGGGGTACAATGAGCAGTTCTTC
CASSLELAGYNEQFF
>.|.|TRBV19|TRBJ1-1
TGTGCCAGTAGTAAGGGGCGGGGGCAGGGCACTGAAGCTTTCTTT
CASSKGRGQGTEAFF
>.|.|TRBV4-1|TRBJ1-6
TGCGCCAGCAGCCACCCGCAACACGGGCTCTATAATTCACCCCTCCACTTT
CASSHPQHGLYNSPLHF
>.|.|TRBV5-1|TRBJ2-3
TGCGCCAGCAGCTTGTCCGGGGGGCATAGCACAGATACGCAGTATTTT
CASSLSGGHSTDTQYF
>.|once|TRBV11-2|TRBJ1-1
TGTGCCAGCAGCTTAGGTTGGAGTTCTGCCACTGAAGCTTTCTTT
CASSLGWSSATEAFF
>TRBD1|.|TRBV11-2|TRBJ2-7
TGTGCCAGCAGCCCGTGGACAGGCGACCCCTACGAGCAGTACTTC
CASSPWTGDPYEQYF
>.|.|TRBV21-1|TRBJ1-4
TGTGCCAGCCCACAGGGGCAGCAAGAAAATGAAAAACTGTTTTTT
CASPQGQQENEKLFF
>.|.|TRBV6-5|TRBJ1-6
TGTGCCAGCAGTTACTCCATTGGACAGAGCCTTTCACCCCTCCACTTT
CASSYSIGQSLSPLHF
>.|once|TRBV11-2|TRBJ1-4
TGTGCCAGCAGCTTTCTGAGGGGCAAAGGATCCGAAAAACTGTTTTTT
CASSFLRGKGSEKLFF
>TRBD1|.|TRBV6-2/TRBV6-3|TRBJ2-5
TGTGCCAGCAGTTACTGGACAGGGGCCCAAGAGACCCAGTACTTC
CASSYWTGAQETQYF
>.|once|TRBV7-2|TRBJ2-5
TGTGCCAGCAGCAGGGACCGGCAAGAGACCCAGTACTTC
CASSRDRQETQYF
>TRBD1|.|TRBV7-2|TRBJ1-2
TGTGCCAGCAGCTGGGACAGGGATAATGGCTACACCTTC
CASSWDRDNGYTF
>.|.|TRBV10-3|TRBJ1-2
TGTGCCATCAATCGGGACACCCAAGGCGGTGGCTACACCTTC
CAINRDTQGGGYTF
>.|.|TRBV4-1|TRBJ1-6
TGCGCCAGCAGCCAGGGGGCGAGCTCCTATAATTCACCCCTCCACTTT
CASSQGASSYNSPLHF
>.|.|TRBV7-2|TRBJ1-4
TGTGCCAGCAGCTTCGATGCTGACAATGAAAAACTGTTTTTT
CASSFDADNEKLFF
>.|few|TRBV5-1|TRBJ1-6
TGCGCCAGCAGCTTGAATTTCCCACCCCTCCACTTT
CASSLNFPPLHF
>.|few|TRBV30|TRBJ1-6
TGTGCCTGGAAACAGCCTCTGGGATCACCCCTCCACTTT
CAWKQPLGSPLHF
>.|.|TRBV5-1|TRBJ1-1
TGCGCCAGCAGCCTTGGGGGCCAAGCGCCTGAAGCTTTCTTT
CASSLGGQAPEAFF
>TRBD1|.|TRBV14|TRBJ1-6
TGTGCCAGCAGCTCCGACAGGGGGTATTCACCCCTCCACTTT
CASSSDRGYSPLHF
>TRBD2|few|TRBV4-1|TRBJ2-7
TGCGCCAGCAGCCTATCCTCGACTAGCGAGGCCTACGAGCAGTACTTC
CASSLSSTSEAYEQYF
>.|.|TRBV5-6|TRBJ1-4
TGTGCCAGCAGCTTGGGCTCATCCGGAGGTAATGAAAAACTGTTTTTT
CASSLGSSGGNEKLFF
>TRBD1|.|TRBV4-1|TRBJ1-1
TGCGCCAGCAGCCACCGGGACAGCGTTTTCATGAACACTGAAGCTTTCTTT
CASSHRDSVFMNTEAFF
>.|once|TRBV4-1|TRBJ2-7
TGCGCCAGCAGCCGGGCAGAGGGATGGGCTTACGAGCAGTACTTC
CASSRAEGWAYEQYF
>TRBD1|once|TRBV5-1|TRBJ2-5
TGCGCCAGCAGCACCACAGGGACAGGGAGGGAGACCCAGTACTTC
CASSTTGTGRETQYF
>.|once|TRBV9|TRBJ1-2
TGTGCCAGCAGCGTAGCTGGGGGAAACTATGGCTACACCTTC
CASSVAGGNYGYTF
>.|once|TRBV4-1|TRBJ2-3
TGCGCCAGCAGCCAATATATGGCCACAGATACGCAGTATTTT
CASSQYMATDTQYF
>TRBD1|.|TRBV15|TRBJ2-1
TGTGCCACCAGCGCACACAGGGGCGGGAATGAGCAGTTCTTC
CATSAHRGGNEQFF